Sequencing of this TCR beta chain was carried out in a study of blood T cell repertoires in COVID-19. Study overall: Acute and convalescent COVID-19 specimens originated in the United States, Italy and Spain. PBMCs, B-cell-depleted T cells, or T cells were the source of the cDNA or gDNA that made up the material.

The germline V gene encodes CDR1 MNHEY and CDR2 SMNVEV (reference sequence). Trimming pared 8 bases from V and 1 base from J, leaving 18 bases between. The CDR3 has 17 amino acids. Original processing methods: Amplification with reference gene primers provided the estimates of nucleated cell counts. Assay used: immunoSEQ multiplex PCR; TCRdb lists only in-frame clones, some missing. The V and J calls and clone size are taken from that table; D and trimming were inferred from the DNA. This sample has under 200,000 clones, with about 89% found just once. The chain recombines TRBV27 with TRBJ2-6; D perhaps matches TRBD1 (5 bases). The source of this sequence is a man in his 70s with acute or convalescent COVID-19. The specimen was peripheral blood. This CDR3 is CASYSYRPGSGANVLTF. In nucleotides, the CDR3 is TGTGCCAGCTACAGCTATCGGCCAGGGTCTGGGGCCAACGTCCTGACTTTC.